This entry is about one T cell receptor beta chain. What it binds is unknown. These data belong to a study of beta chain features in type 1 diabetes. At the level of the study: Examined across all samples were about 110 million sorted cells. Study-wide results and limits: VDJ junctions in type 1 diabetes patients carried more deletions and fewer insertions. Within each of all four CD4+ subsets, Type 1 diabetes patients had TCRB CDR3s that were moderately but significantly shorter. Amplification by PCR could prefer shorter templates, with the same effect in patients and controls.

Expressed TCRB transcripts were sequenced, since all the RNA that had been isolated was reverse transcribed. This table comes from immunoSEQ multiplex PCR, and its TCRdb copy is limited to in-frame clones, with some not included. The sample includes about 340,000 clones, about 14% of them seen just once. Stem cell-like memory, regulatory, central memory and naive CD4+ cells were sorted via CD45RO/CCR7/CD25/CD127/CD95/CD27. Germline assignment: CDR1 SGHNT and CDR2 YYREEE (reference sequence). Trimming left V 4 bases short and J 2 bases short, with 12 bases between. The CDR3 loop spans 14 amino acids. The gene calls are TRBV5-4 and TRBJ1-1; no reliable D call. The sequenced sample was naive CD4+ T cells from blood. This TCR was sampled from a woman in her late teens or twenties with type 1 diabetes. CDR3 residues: CASSIDLINTEAFF. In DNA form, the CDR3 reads TGTGCCAGCAGCATAGACTTGATAAACACTGAAGCTTTCTTT.